The clone carrying this T cell receptor beta chain showed up just once. These data originate in a study of blood T cell repertoires in COVID-19. Under the authors' procedure: Amplification of reference gene primers was used by the study to estimate nucleated cell counts. The table came from immunoSEQ multiplex PCR; TCRdb's copy has only in-frame clones and leaves some out. That table gives V, J and clone size, and the DNA gave D and trimming. The data contain 300,000 to 450,000 clones, about 89% of them singletons. Patients at the Seattle site were enrolled during active infection and followed longitudinally. The material sequenced was peripheral blood. The clonotype originates from a woman aged 55-70 years with COVID-19, enrolled during active disease.

The chain's CDR3 is CASSEPGQAQEPQHF. In DNA form, the CDR3 reads TGTGCCAGCAGTGAGCCGGGACAGGCCCAGGAGCCCCAGCATTTT. The rearrangement uses TRBV6-1 and TRBJ1-5; 8 bases are shared with TRBD1. The junction had 9 bases not matched to a gene; V was cut back by 3 bases and J by 8 bases. This CDR3 has 15 residues. Germline CDR1 MNHNS, CDR2 SASEGT.